This T cell receptor beta chain was captured by sequencing in a study of T cell changes during pregnancy in multiple sclerosis. Assay used: immunoSEQ multiplex PCR; TCRdb lists only in-frame clones, some missing. The data hold 100,000 to 140,000 clones, with around 92% observed a single time. This CDR3 has 16 residues. Losses at the gene ends were 5 bases for V and 4 bases for J; bases not matched to a gene: 11. CDR1 is SEHNR, CDR2 FQNEAQ, per germline (reference sequence). The rearrangement uses TRBV7-9 and TRBJ2-1; 7 nucleotides agree with TRBD1. The receptor comes from a female donor in good health, enrolled as a control in a pregnancy study. Sequenced here: peripheral blood, sampled in the third trimester of pregnancy. CDR3 DNA sequence: TGTGCCAGCAGCCCTTTTTTGGGACAGAGTTACAATGAGCAGTTCTTC. Translating it yields CASSPFLGQSYNEQFF.